The clone carrying this TCR beta chain was observed a few times. Its target is unknown. The PCR used 60 V beta and 13 J beta primers. Measured with immunoSEQ multiplex PCR; TCRdb has only the in-frame clones, and not every one. The table has 93,000 or so clones, roughly 76% seen once. This record comes from a study of glioma-infiltrating T cells after dendritic cell vaccination. Study overall: Three intradermal dendritic cell vaccine injections were given every two weeks. Study-wide results and caveats: Longer survival after dendritic cell vaccination followed higher pretreatment TIL content.

Selection required adequate fresh-frozen tumor tissue plus more than two years' survival data. From germline, CDR1 is LNHDA and CDR2 SQIVND (reference sequence). The ends lost 3 bases at V and 1 base at J; junction bases unmatched: 3. There are 16 residues in the CDR3. The V and J genes are TRBV19 and TRBJ1-3; 10 bases map to TRBD1. Sequenced here: blood, sampled before dendritic cell vaccination. The sequence came from a human donor with glioblastoma. The DNA for the CDR3 is TGTGCCAGTAGTATCCGACAGGGGGCTTCTGGAAACACCATATATTTT. Residues: CASSIRQGASGNTIYF. The entire variable domain, with the rest obtained from reference TRBV19 and TRBJ1-3, is as follows: DGGITQSPKYLFRKEGQNVTLSCEQNLNHDAMYWYRQDPGQGLRLIYYSQIVNDFQKGDIAEGYSVSREKKESFPLTVTSAQKNPTAFYLCASSIRQGASGNTIYFGEGSWLTVV.